This is a list of T cell receptor beta chains from one sample in a study of identical twins. TCRdb processed the 5' RACE reads anew with MiXCR; each CDR3 protein has one entry. Of 1.5 million or so distinct CDR3 sequences in the sample, more than 30% were seen once. The sample comprised cord blood. The source of these receptors is a newborn girl in good health. CDR3s include the opening cysteine and the closing phenylalanine or tryptophan. D genes are given only for firm matches. Part of the rows lack a size; the others show once, few, many or a class for expanded clones.

v_gene	j_gene	abundance	d_gene	CDR3nt	CDR3aa
TRBV2	TRBJ1-1	-	-	TGTGCCAGCTCGGGGGGGCAGGGGCGGAACACTGAAGCTTTCTTT	CASSGGQGRNTEAFF
TRBV20-1	TRBJ2-4	-	-	TGCAGTGCGCCAGGGGCAGCCAAAAACATTCAGTACTTC	CSAPGAAKNIQYF
TRBV7-2	TRBJ2-7	-	TRBD2	TGTGCCAGCGCAGGGGCTAGCGGGGGGTCCTACGAGCAGTACTTC	CASAGASGGSYEQYF
TRBV27	TRBJ2-5	few	TRBD2	TGTGCCAGCAGCCTAGCGGGTGGCTATCAGCAGTACTTC	CASSLAGGYQQYF
TRBV25-1	TRBJ1-2	-	TRBD1	TGTGCCAGCAGTGAAAAGGGTGACAGGGGGCGCTATGGCTACACCTTC	CASSEKGDRGRYGYTF
TRBV24-1	TRBJ1-1	-	TRBD1	TGTGCCACCAGTGAACCCCCAGGACAGGGGAACACTGAAGCTTTCTTT	CATSEPPGQGNTEAFF
TRBV10-3	TRBJ2-3	-	TRBD2	TGTGCCATCAGTGCCGGCGGGAGGGCCGACACAGATACGCAGTATTTT	CAISAGGRADTDTQYF
TRBV7-9	TRBJ2-7	-	-	TGTGCCAGCAGCTTATGGGGCCGAGCCGAGCAGTACTTC	CASSLWGRAEQYF
TRBV20-1	TRBJ2-7	-	TRBD2	TGCAGTGCTGGACTAGCGGGAGCCCCCTACGAGCAGTACTTC	CSAGLAGAPYEQYF
TRBV7-9	TRBJ2-5	-	-	TGTGCCAGCACCTCCCCGGGTTATCAAGAGACCCAGTACTTC	CASTSPGYQETQYF
TRBV25-1	TRBJ2-4	few	-	TGTGCCAGCAGTGAAGCGCACGTACTAGCCAAAAACATTCAGTACTTC	CASSEAHVLAKNIQYF
TRBV20-1	TRBJ2-3	-	TRBD2	TGCAGTGCTAGGGGACTAGCCCGCCCCCGCACAGATACACAGTATTTT	CSARGLARPRTDTQYF
TRBV4-1	TRBJ2-7	few	TRBD1	TGCGCCAGCAGCCCCAGACAGGGGGTAAACTACGAGCAGTACTTC	CASSPRQGVNYEQYF
TRBV11-2	TRBJ2-7	few	-	TGTGCCAGCAGCGATAGAGCACGGAATGATTACGAGCAGTACTTC	CASSDRARNDYEQYF
TRBV6-2/TRBV6-3	TRBJ2-4	-	-	TGTGCCAGCAGTAGGGCAACCAATGAGCAGTACTTC	CASSRATNEQYF
TRBV20-1	TRBJ2-3	-	TRBD2	TGCGGTGCGGGACTAGCGGGGCGCACAGATACGCAGTATTTT	CGAGLAGRTDTQYF
TRBV29-1	TRBJ2-7	-	-	TGCAGCGTCGCCCAAAAGAGGGGCTACGAGCAGTACTTC	CSVAQKRGYEQYF
TRBV5-1	TRBJ2-5	-	-	TGCGCCAGCAGCTTCGAAGACCCCAGGCTCAATGAGCAGTACTTC	CASSFEDPRLNEQYF
TRBV14	TRBJ1-6	-	-	TGTGCCAGCAGCCAAGTCACCGGTTCCTATAATTCACCCCTCCACTTT	CASSQVTGSYNSPLHF
TRBV7-9	TRBJ1-1	few	-	TGTGCCAGCAGCTTAGGGGGGGCCATGGGCACTGAAGCTTTCTTT	CASSLGGAMGTEAFF